A single sample gave rise to the 20 T cell receptor beta chains below, sequenced in a study of identical twins. TCRdb re-called the 5' RACE reads with MiXCR, one entry per CDR3 protein. The sample lists hundreds of thousands of distinct CDR3 sequences, roughly a quarter seen once, with 2.9% in the top ten. The data also belong to a second study, concerning T cells expressing NK-cell markers.

Sequenced material: CD4+ T cells sorted from blood. All receptors come from a young woman in good health.

The chain uses TRBV2 and TRBJ2-7; 7 nucleotides line up with TRBD2. V shed 6 bases, J shed 0 bases, and the junction held 8 bases outside the gene matches. The CDR3 runs to 15 residues. The V gene's germline CDR1 is SNHLY and CDR2 FYNNEI. The CDR3 DNA reads as TGTGCCAGCAGGTCAGAGGGAGGGATCTCCTACGAGCAGTACTTC. This codes for CASRSEGGISYEQYF. Drawing the rest from reference TRBV2 and TRBJ2-7, the complete variable domain is EPEVTQTPSHQVTQMGQEVILRCVPISNHLYFYWYRQILGQKVEFLVSFYNNEISEKSEIFDDQFSVERPDGSNFTLKIRSTKLEDSAMYFCASRSEGGISYEQYFGPGTRLTVT.

V is TRBV12-3 or TRBV12-4 and J is TRBJ2-3, with TRBD2 identical over 10 bases. The CDR3 is 18 amino acids. The DNA for the CDR3 is TGTACCATCAGTCCACGCGCTGGGGTAGCGGGGGGATCAGATACGCAGTATTTT. Its translation: CTISPRAGVAGGSDTQYF.

This clonotype was seen a handful of times. The rearrangement joins TRBV9 to TRBJ2-7, with D perhaps TRBD1 (5 bases). V dropped 2 bases and J dropped 6 bases, with 12 bases sitting between them. Germline lookup yields CDR1 SGDLS and CDR2 YYNGEE. The CDR3 is 13 amino acids. CDR3 bases: TGTGCCAGCAGCGTCCGCAGGGTCGGCGAGCAGTACTTC. It specifies CASSVRRVGEQYF.

The J gene is TRBJ2-2, the V gene TRBV2, with a tentative D call TRBD2 (6 bases). Per germline, CDR1 SNHLY and CDR2 FYNNEI. Trimming took 7 bases from V and 5 from J, leaving 14 bases between them. The CDR3 extends over 14 amino acids. CDR3 amino acids: CASKVRGGTGELFF. The CDR3 bases are TGTGCCAGCAAAGTGAGGGGAGGAACCGGGGAGCTGTTTTTT.

The chain carries TRBV5-1 and TRBJ2-5, with 7 positions matching TRBD1. The CDR3 extends over 15 amino acids. From germline, CDR1 is SGHRS and CDR2 YFSETQ. Unmatched junction bases numbered 9, after V lost 0 bases and J lost 7 bases. For the CDR3, the DNA is TGCGCCAGCAGCTTGGAGGGGGCCCCCCGCGGGACCCAGTACTTC. It yields the protein CASSLEGAPRGTQYF. Supplemented by reference TRBV5-1 and TRBJ2-5, the full variable domain reads KAGVTQTPRYLIKTRGQQVTLSCSPISGHRSVSWYQQTPGQGLQFLFEYFSETQRNKGNFPGRFSGRQFSNSRSEMNVSTLELGDSALYLCASSLEGAPRGTQYFGPGTRLLVL.

The J gene is TRBJ2-3, the V gene TRBV24-1; unclear D gene. The CDR3 extends over 14 amino acids. CDR1 and CDR2 from the germline V gene are KGHDR and SFDVKD. Trimming removed 3 bases at V and 2 bases at J, with 8 bases between. The CDR3 region is CATSDNGVTDTQYF. The CDR3 region has the DNA TGTGCCACCAGTGATAATGGAGTCACAGATACGCAGTATTTT.

The rearrangement links TRBV20-1 to TRBJ2-3; D is undetermined. The CDR3 totals 14 residues. Per germline, CDR1 DFQATT and CDR2 SNEGSKA (reference sequence). The ends were cut back, 6 bases at V and 0 bases at J, with 13 bases in the middle. The CDR3 sequence: CSARLNLSTDTQYF. DNA of the CDR3: TGCAGTGCACGACTGAACCTTAGCACAGATACGCAGTATTTT.

V gene TRBV7-9 combines with J gene TRBJ2-1; no clear D gene. The CDR3 is made up of 12 amino acids. Germline values: CDR1 SEHNR, CDR2 FQNEAQ (reference sequence). The V gene lost 5 bases and the J gene lost 5 bases, with 7 bases spanning the gap. CDR3 region: CASSGRNNEQFF. In DNA form, the CDR3 reads TGTGCCAGCAGCGGACGCAACAATGAGCAGTTCTTC.

The chain joins TRBV12-3 or TRBV12-4 to TRBJ1-3; 8 positions agree with TRBD1. Trimming cost V 5 bases and J 5 bases; bases outside gene matches: 5. CDR3 length: 14 residues. The CDR3 sequence is CASSPWTGRNTIYF. In DNA, the CDR3 is TGTGCCAGCAGTCCCTGGACAGGGAGAAACACCATATATTTT.

The chain carries TRBV12-3 or TRBV12-4 and TRBJ2-1; D uncertain. V dropped 7 bases and J dropped 4 bases, with 11 bases sitting between them. The length of the CDR3 is 13 residues. The CDR3 loop is CASTFSDYNEQFF. In DNA form, the CDR3 reads TGTGCCAGCACCTTCTCGGATTACAATGAGCAGTTCTTC.

This clonotype was detected a few times. The chain employs TRBV7-2 and TRBJ2-3, with 8 bases matching TRBD1. V shed 4 bases, J shed 11 bases, and the junction held 11 bases outside the gene matches. The CDR3 is 14 residues long. Germline V gene sequence: CDR1 SGHTA, CDR2 FQGNSA. CDR3 region: CASSSKSSGTGQYF. In nucleotides, the CDR3 is TGTGCCAGCAGCTCAAAATCGTCCGGGACAGGGCAGTATTTT.

This chain uses TRBV20-1 with TRBJ2-1; D may be TRBD1 (6 bases). This CDR3 spans 16 amino acids. V was pared by 2 bases and J by 2 bases, with 16 bases between. CDR1 and CDR2 from the germline V gene are DFQATT and SNEGSKA (reference sequence). The CDR3, as DNA: TGCAGTGCTAGAATAATTATGGGACATACCTACAATGAGCAGTTCTTC. Amino acid sequence: CSARIIMGHTYNEQFF.

This chain links TRBV9 with TRBJ2-5; D gene ambiguous. The CDR3 is 12 amino acids. Germline CDR1 and CDR2: SGDLS and YYNGEE. Trimming left V 0 bases short and J 5 bases short, with 5 bases between. CDR3 residues: CASSVDGETQYF. The CDR3 nucleotides read TGTGCCAGCAGCGTAGATGGGGAGACCCAGTACTTC.

This clonotype turned up a few times. V usage is TRBV24-1 and J usage is TRBJ2-3, with TRBD2 matching over 10 bases. The CDR3 loop spans 15 amino acids. The V and J ends lost 5 bases and 3 bases, in that order; junction bases with no gene match: 4. The V gene's germline CDR1 is KGHDR and CDR2 SFDVKD. The CDR3 nucleotides are TGTGCCACCAGTGTCTTTAGCGGGGGGACAGATACGCAGTATTTT. This codes for CATSVFSGGTDTQYF.

This clonotype was detected only a few times. The V and J genes are TRBV3-1 and TRBJ2-7; D not certain. Between the trimmed V and J ends, which lost 2 bases and 2 bases, there was a span of 7 bases. CDR3 length: 13 amino acids. Germline CDR1 reads LGHDT; CDR2 reads YNNKEL (reference sequence). This CDR3 is CASSQIPAYEQYF. The CDR3 nucleotides are TGTGCCAGCAGCCAAATCCCTGCCTACGAGCAGTACTTC.

This clonotype was seen repeatedly, ten times or more. This chain uses TRBV12-3 or TRBV12-4 with TRBJ1-2; the D gene is possibly TRBD1 (6 bases). Trimming took 4 bases from V and 8 from J, leaving 23 bases between them. The CDR3 has 16 amino acids. DNA of the CDR3: TGTGCCAGCAGTTCCCCATGGGGGGCAGGGGTGGGCGGCTACACCTTC. Translated: CASSSPWGAGVGGYTF.

This rearrangement joins TRBV12-3 or TRBV12-4 to TRBJ1-1; D is possibly TRBD1 (6 bases). The V end lost 6 bases, the J end lost 10 bases, and 12 bases lay between the germline ends. The CDR3 totals 11 residues. This CDR3 reads CASRYRVRAFF. The CDR3 nucleotides read TGTGCCAGCAGGTACAGGGTTCGAGCTTTCTTT.

This rearrangement joins TRBV5-4 to TRBJ1-1; D unclear. The germline gives CDR1 SGHNT, CDR2 YYREEE (reference sequence). Trimming stripped 5 bases from V and 0 bases from J, with 11 bases between. CDR3 length equals 14 residues. This CDR3 reads CASRPSMVNTEAFF. The CDR3 nucleotides are TGTGCCAGCAGACCCTCAATGGTGAACACTGAAGCTTTCTTT.

This clonotype was detected ten times or more. The chain employs TRBV3-1 and TRBJ2-5, with 7 bases aligning to TRBD1. V was pared by 6 bases and J by 4 bases, with 5 bases of the junction left unmatched. Germline V CDR1 and CDR2: LGHDT, YNNKEL (reference sequence). The CDR3 contains 13 residues. This CDR3 is CASSQTGRETQYF. CDR3 nucleotide sequence: TGTGCCAGCAGTCAGACAGGGAGAGAGACCCAGTACTTC.

The table lists this clonotype with a count of one. The chain has TRBV2 and TRBJ2-7; no firm D call. Deletions cut 3 bases from V and 1 base from J, with 7 bases between. The V gene's germline CDR1 is SNHLY and CDR2 FYNNEI. The CDR3 spans 13 residues. CDR3: CASSDGRSYEQYF. The CDR3 nucleotides are TGTGCCAGCAGTGACGGTCGATCCTACGAGCAGTACTTC.